The next 10 T cell receptor beta chains were all read from a single sample in a study of blood T cells in healthy people across ages (dated by TCRdb to the mid-2010s). Receptors were amplified or captured by 5' RACE. Sequencing used an Illumina HiSeq 2500. A second PCR of about 6 to 12 cycles was run with a J-beta primer mix and a sample-barcoded 5' primer. The raw public reads went through TCRdb reprocessing: fastp at Q25, MiXCR clone calling, in-frame beta chains kept. Rows are combined by CDR3 protein, so each entry shows the most common genes and DNA. The sample has about a million distinct CDR3 sequences on record, roughly 51% of them singletons. The ten largest clonotypes hold around 21% of the sample. The sequencing input was blood. All receptors come from a woman aged 55-69 years in good health.

V usage is TRBV28 and J usage is TRBJ1-2, with 10 bases fitting TRBD1. Germline lookup yields CDR1 MDHEN and CDR2 SYDVKM. Unmatched junction bases numbered 9, after V lost 5 bases and J lost 6 bases. The CDR3 spans 15 residues. The CDR3 here is CASSHPTGGVNGYTF. CDR3 sequence (DNA): TGTGCCAGCAGTCACCCGACAGGGGGCGTCAATGGCTACACCTTC.

This chain uses TRBV9 with TRBJ2-1, with D perhaps being TRBD1 or TRBD2 (5 bases each). The CDR3 extends over 15 amino acids. V lost 3 bases to trimming and J lost 3 bases, with 13 bases between them. The germline gives CDR1 SGDLS, CDR2 YYNGEE. CDR3 amino acids: CASSETGRNYNEQFF. The DNA of the CDR3 is TGTGCCAGCAGCGAGACGGGGCGAAACTACAATGAGCAGTTCTTC.

The chain employs TRBV20-1 and TRBJ2-1, with 9 positions matching TRBD2. CDR3 length: 15 amino acids. The germline V gene has CDR1 DFQATT and CDR2 SNEGSKA (reference sequence). Trimming removed 3 bases from V and 3 bases from J; junction bases left unmatched: 6. CDR3 residues: CSASPSGIFYNEQFF. The CDR3 DNA reads as TGCAGTGCTAGTCCTAGCGGGATATTCTACAATGAGCAGTTCTTC.

This clonotype is labeled medium-sized. This sequence joins TRBV27 and TRBJ2-3; 10 positions match TRBD2. The trim removed 5 bases at V and 3 bases at J, leaving 8 bases unmatched. The CDR3 contains 16 residues. Germline V lookup: CDR1 MNHEY, CDR2 SMNVEV (reference sequence). The CDR3 region is CASSDTSGMRTDTQYF. The CDR3 nucleotides are TGTGCCAGCAGTGATACTAGCGGGATGAGAACAGATACGCAGTATTTT.

The J gene is TRBJ2-1, the V gene TRBV20-1, with TRBD2 identical over 11 bases. CDR1 and CDR2 (germline): DFQATT, SNEGSKA (reference sequence). The V gene end was trimmed by 5 bases and the J gene end by 6 bases; junction bases not matched to a gene: 6. CDR3 size: 14 residues. CDR3 protein: CSARRLAGFNEQFF. In DNA, the CDR3 is TGCAGTGCTCGCCGACTAGCGGGATTCAATGAGCAGTTCTTC.

V and J are TRBV6-5 and TRBJ2-1, with D maybe TRBD1 (6 bases). Germline values: CDR1 MNHEY, CDR2 SVGAGI. Trimming removed 6 bases from V and 4 bases from J, with 16 bases in between. The CDR3 totals 15 residues. CDR3 in amino acids: CASSRAGERYNEQFF. The CDR3, as DNA: TGTGCCAGCAGCCGAGCAGGGGAAAGGTACAATGAGCAGTTCTTC.

The chain recombines TRBV3-1 with TRBJ2-1; 8 nucleotides agree with TRBD2. Germline V CDR1 and CDR2: LGHDT, YNNKEL (reference sequence). The CDR3 is 14 residues long. The V and J ends lost 4 bases and 4 bases, in that order; junction bases with no gene match: 3. In nucleotides, the CDR3 is TGTGCCAGCAGCCCCATAGCGGGATACAATGAGCAGTTCTTC. Residues: CASSPIAGYNEQFF.

Points on this clonotype: The junction departs from germline at one end; a sequencing error may be responsible. J is TRBJ2-3 and V is TRBV7-3, with D possibly matching TRBD1 (6 bases). The V gene's germline CDR1 is SGHTA and CDR2 FQGTGA. This CDR3 is 15 amino acids long. CDR3 in amino acids: CASTSTGPSTDTRYF. CDR3 bases: TGTGCCAGCACCTCGACAGGACCTAGCACAGATACGCGGTATTTT.

This sequence joins TRBV15 and TRBJ1-4; D not resolved. Germline CDR1 and CDR2: LNHNV and YYDKDF (reference sequence). This CDR3 region has 15 residues. The V end was cut by 1 base, the J end by 2 bases, with 8 bases between. The CDR3 sequence: CATSRASRTNEKLFF. CDR3 nucleotide sequence: TGTGCCACCAGCAGAGCCTCGAGGACTAATGAAAAACTGTTTTTT. Variable domain in full (rest from reference TRBV15 and TRBJ1-4): DAMVIQNPRYQVTQFGKPVTLSCSQTLNHNVMYWYQQKSSQAPKLLFHYYDKDFNNEADTPDNFQSRRPNTSFCFLDIRSPGLGDTAMYLCATSRASRTNEKLFFGSGTQLSVL.

Worth noting for this clonotype: At one end the junction does not follow the germline gene, possibly because of a read error. The chain couples TRBV5-5 to TRBJ2-3, with a weak D call TRBD2 (6 bases). The CDR3 has 16 residues. Germline CDR1 is SGHKS and CDR2 is YYEKEE (reference sequence). Here the CDR3 DNA reads TGTGCCAGTAGCTTTGGAGGGGCCGATAGCACAGATACGCAGTATTTT. Amino acids: CASSFGGADSTDTQYF.